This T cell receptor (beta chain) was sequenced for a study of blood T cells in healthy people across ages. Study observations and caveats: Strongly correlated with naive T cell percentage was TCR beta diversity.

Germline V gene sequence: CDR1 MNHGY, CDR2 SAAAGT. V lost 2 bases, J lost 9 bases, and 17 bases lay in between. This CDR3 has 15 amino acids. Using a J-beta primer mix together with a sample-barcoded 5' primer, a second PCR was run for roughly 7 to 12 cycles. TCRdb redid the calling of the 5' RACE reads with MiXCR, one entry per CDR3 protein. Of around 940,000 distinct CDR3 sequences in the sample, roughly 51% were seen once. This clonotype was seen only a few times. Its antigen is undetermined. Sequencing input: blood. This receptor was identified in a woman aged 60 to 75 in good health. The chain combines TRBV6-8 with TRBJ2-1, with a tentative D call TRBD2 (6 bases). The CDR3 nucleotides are TGTGCCAGCAGTTACCTGGGGCAGGGACTTAGTGAGCAGTTCTTC. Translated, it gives CASSYLGQGLSEQFF.